This T cell receptor (beta chain) originates from a study of a mutant IDH1 vaccine in newly diagnosed glioma. Study at large: Onset of vaccination occurred 4-6 weeks following radiotherapy alone, or with temozolomide cycles. Treated patients were roughly 62% male, about 38% female, mean age 40.4 years. Study-wide results and caveats: Pseudoprogression looked unconnected to shifts in top peripheral T cell clonotypes. There were vaccine-induced immune responses in under 95% of the patients.

The method was immunoSEQ multiplex PCR; TCRdb's version includes in-frame clones alone and lacks a portion of them. The table has around 26,000 clones, about four fifths seen once; the top ten hold approximately 19%. CDR1 is SGHDT, CDR2 YYEEEE, per germline. CDR3 length equals 14 residues. The V end was cut by 4 bases, the J end by 0 bases, with 8 bases between. Regarding this clone: What it binds is unknown.

Documented time point: week 23, last vaccination. It was 300 ug of mutant IDH1 20-mer peptide that made up each vaccine dose, given with topical imiquimod. This chain links TRBV5-6 with TRBJ2-1; D unresolved. The starting material was PBMCs, obtained from a glioma patient whose treatment included an IDH1 peptide vaccine. The sequence was collected from a woman in her twenties or thirties with glioma. The CDR3 DNA is TGTGCCAGCAGCATCGTTAGCTCCTACAATGAGCAGTTCTTC. Protein: CASSIVSSYNEQFF.